The 7 T cell receptor beta chains below all came from one sample that was sequenced in a study of cytomegalovirus exposure and HLA in healthy donors. PCR amplification relied on 60 Vbeta primers (plus 13 Jbeta primers). Using immunoSEQ multiplex PCR, the repertoire was profiled, and TCRdb retains in-frame clones only, with some absent. The table shows some 110,000 clones, with around 82% occurring only once. The material sequenced was PBMCs. All receptors come from a middle-aged woman in good health and CMV-seronegative.

CDR3: CASSSLLTGRSSYEQYF. The DNA for the CDR3 is TGTGCCAGCAGTTCGCTACTAACAGGGCGTAGCTCCTACGAGCAGTACTTC. This sequence joins TRBV27 and TRBJ2-7, with TRBD1 as a possible D gene (6 bases). The CDR3 is 17 amino acids. V lost 4 bases and J 0 bases, leaving 19 bases between the germline ends. Germline CDR1 and CDR2: MNHEY and SMNVEV (reference sequence).

V usage is TRBV6-1 and J usage is TRBJ2-7; TRBD1 might be the D (6 bases). Germline V CDR1 and CDR2: MNHNS, SASEGT. The V gene lost 0 bases and the J gene lost 5 bases, with 14 bases spanning the gap. The CDR3 runs 15 residues. The CDR3 nucleotides read TGTGCCAGCAGTGAAGCAACCGGGACACAGAACGAGCAGTACTTC. Translation: CASSEATGTQNEQYF.

This clone was seen a handful of times. This chain joins TRBV4-3 and TRBJ1-4; possible D gene TRBD1, 5 bases. Germline V gives CDR1 LGHNA, CDR2 YSLEER. V was cut by 10 bases and J by 6 bases, with 12 bases left in between. This CDR3 has 12 amino acids. CDR3 in DNA: TGCGCCACCCGGGGCGGGGATGAAAAACTGTTTTTT. Its protein product is CATRGGDEKLFF.

This chain connects TRBV11-2 to TRBJ1-2; tentative D call: TRBD1 (6 bases). This CDR3 has 14 residues. V lost 5 bases to trimming and J lost 5 bases, with 15 bases between them. Germline loops: CDR1 SGHAT, CDR2 FQNNGV. CDR3 sequence reads: CASSLQGHSYGYTF. The CDR3 bases are TGTGCCAGCAGCCTCCAGGGACATTCGTATGGCTACACCTTC.

This clone turned up a few times. This chain uses TRBV11-2 with TRBJ1-3; D gene ambiguous. This CDR3 is built from 17 residues. Per germline, CDR1 SGHAT and CDR2 FQNNGV. V shed 5 bases and J shed 4 bases, with 21 bases lying between them. CDR3 sequence reads: CASSPPGGLNSGNTIYF. For the CDR3, the DNA is TGTGCCAGCAGCCCACCTGGAGGGCTAAATTCGGGAAACACCATATATTTT.

The DNA for the CDR3 is TGTGCCAGCAGCGGAGGACAGAGCAATCAGCCCCAGCATTTT. Translating gives CASSGGQSNQPQHF. J is TRBJ1-5 and V is TRBV28; possibly TRBD1 for D (6 bases). Trimming removed 6 bases at V and 1 base at J, with 10 bases between. The germline V gene has CDR1 MDHEN and CDR2 SYDVKM. This CDR3 has 14 amino acids.

This chain joins TRBV5-1 and TRBJ2-5; D might be TRBD1 (6 bases). The CDR3 length is 13 residues. V was pared by 3 bases and J by 5 bases, with 11 bases between. Germline V gene lookup returns CDR1 SGHRS and CDR2 YFSETQ. CDR3 sequence: CASSSQGRETQYF. The DNA of the CDR3 is TGCGCCAGCAGCTCCCAGGGGCGGGAGACCCAGTACTTC.